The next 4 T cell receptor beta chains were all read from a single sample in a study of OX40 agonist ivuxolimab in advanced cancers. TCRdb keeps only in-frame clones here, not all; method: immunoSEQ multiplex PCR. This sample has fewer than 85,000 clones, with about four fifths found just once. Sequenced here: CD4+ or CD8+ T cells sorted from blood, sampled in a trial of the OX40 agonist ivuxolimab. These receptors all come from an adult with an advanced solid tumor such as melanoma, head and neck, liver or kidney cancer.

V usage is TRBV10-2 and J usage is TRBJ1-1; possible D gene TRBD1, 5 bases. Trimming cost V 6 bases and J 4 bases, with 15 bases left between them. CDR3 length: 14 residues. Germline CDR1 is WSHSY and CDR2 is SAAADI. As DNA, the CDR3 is TGCGCCAGCAGACCAGGGTTAAGTGTCACTGAAGCTTTCTTT. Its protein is CASRPGLSVTEAFF.

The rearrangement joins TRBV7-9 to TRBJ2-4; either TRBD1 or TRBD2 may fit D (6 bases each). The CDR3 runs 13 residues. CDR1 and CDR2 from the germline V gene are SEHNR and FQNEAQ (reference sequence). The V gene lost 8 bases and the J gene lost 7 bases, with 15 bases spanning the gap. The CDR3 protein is CASRGRGGNIQYF. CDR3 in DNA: TGTGCCAGCCGGGGCAGGGGAGGCAACATTCAGTACTTC.

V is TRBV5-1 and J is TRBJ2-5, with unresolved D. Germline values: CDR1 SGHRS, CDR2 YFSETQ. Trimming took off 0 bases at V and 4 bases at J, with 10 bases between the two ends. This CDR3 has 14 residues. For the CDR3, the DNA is TGCGCCAGCAGCTTGGGGATACTGGTAGAGACCCAGTACTTC. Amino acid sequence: CASSLGILVETQYF.

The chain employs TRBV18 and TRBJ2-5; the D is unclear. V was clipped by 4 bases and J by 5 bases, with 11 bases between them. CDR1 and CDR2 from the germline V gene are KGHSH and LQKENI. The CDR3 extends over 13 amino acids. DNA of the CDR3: TGTGCCAGCTCACAGGGTTTTGGGGAGACCCAGTACTTC. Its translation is CASSQGFGETQYF.